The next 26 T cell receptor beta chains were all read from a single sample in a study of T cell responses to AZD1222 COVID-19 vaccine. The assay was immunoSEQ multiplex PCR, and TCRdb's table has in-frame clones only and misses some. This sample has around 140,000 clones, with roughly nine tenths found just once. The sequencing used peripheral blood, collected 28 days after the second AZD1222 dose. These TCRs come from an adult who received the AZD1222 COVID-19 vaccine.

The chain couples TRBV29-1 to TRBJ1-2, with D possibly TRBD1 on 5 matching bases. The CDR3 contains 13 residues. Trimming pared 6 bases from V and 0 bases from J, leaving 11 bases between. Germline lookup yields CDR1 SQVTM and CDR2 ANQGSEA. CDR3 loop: CSVAPTANYGYTF. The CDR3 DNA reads TGCAGCGTCGCTCCGACAGCTAACTATGGCTACACCTTC.

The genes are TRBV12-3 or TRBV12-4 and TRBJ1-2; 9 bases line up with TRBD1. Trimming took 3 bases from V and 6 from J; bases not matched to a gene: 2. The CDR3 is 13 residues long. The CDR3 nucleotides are TGTGCCAGCAGTTTCCGGACAGGGGATGGCTACACCTTC. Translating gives CASSFRTGDGYTF.

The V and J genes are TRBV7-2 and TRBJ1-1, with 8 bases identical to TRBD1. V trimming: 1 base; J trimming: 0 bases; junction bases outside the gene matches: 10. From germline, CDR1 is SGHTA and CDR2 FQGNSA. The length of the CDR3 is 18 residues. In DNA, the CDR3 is TGTGCCAGCAGCTTAGAATCGCAGGGGGCGCCTTTGAACACTGAAGCTTTCTTT. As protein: CASSLESQGAPLNTEAFF.

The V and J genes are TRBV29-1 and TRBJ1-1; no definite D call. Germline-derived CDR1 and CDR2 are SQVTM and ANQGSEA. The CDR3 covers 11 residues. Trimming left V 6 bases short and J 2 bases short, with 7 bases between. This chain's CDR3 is CSVWENTEAFF. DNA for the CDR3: TGCAGCGTGTGGGAAAACACTGAAGCTTTCTTT.

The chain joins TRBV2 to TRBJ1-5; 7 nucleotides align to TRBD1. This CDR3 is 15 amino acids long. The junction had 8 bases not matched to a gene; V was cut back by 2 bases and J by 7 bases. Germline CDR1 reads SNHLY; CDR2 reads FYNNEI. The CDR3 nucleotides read TGTGCCAGCAGTGAAAGAGGACAGGCGGGGCAGCCCCAGCATTTT. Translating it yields CASSERGQAGQPQHF.

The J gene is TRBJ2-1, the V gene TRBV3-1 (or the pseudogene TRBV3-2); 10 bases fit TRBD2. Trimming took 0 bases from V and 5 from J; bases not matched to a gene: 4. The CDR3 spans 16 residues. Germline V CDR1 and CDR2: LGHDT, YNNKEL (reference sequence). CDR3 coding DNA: TGTGCCAGCAGCCAAGATCCTAGCGGGGGACACAATGAGCAGTTCTTC. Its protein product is CASSQDPSGGHNEQFF.

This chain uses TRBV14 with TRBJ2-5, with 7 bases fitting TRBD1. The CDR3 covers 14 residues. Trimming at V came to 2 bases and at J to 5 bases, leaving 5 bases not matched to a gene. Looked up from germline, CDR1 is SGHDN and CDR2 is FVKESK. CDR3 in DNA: TGTGCCAGCAGCCAAAAGGGGGCCTGGGAGACCCAGTACTTC. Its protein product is CASSQKGAWETQYF.

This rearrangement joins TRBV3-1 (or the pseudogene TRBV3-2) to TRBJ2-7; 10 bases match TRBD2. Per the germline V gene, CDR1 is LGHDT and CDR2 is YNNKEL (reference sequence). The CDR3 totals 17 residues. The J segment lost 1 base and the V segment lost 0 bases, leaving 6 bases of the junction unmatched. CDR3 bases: TGTGCCAGCAGCCAAGATCTAGCGGGAGAAAAATCCTACGAGCAGTACTTC. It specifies CASSQDLAGEKSYEQYF.

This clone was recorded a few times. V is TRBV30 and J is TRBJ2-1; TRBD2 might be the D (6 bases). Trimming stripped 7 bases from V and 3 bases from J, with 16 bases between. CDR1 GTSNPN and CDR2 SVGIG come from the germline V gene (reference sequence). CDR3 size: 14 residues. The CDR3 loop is CASTRDSNYNEQFF. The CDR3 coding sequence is TGTGCCTCAACTCGGGACTCGAACTACAATGAGCAGTTCTTC.

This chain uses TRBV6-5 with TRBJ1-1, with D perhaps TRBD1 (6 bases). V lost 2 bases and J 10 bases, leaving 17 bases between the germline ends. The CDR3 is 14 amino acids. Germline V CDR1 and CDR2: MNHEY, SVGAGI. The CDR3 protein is CASSYDTGNFGAFF. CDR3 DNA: TGTGCCAGCAGTTACGATACAGGGAACTTCGGAGCTTTCTTT.

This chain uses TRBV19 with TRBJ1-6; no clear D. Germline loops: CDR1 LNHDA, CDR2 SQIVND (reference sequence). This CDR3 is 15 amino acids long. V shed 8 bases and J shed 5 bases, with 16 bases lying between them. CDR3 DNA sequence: TGTGCCAGTGGATGGGGTCGGACGAATAATTCACCCCTCCACTTT. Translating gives CASGWGRTNNSPLHF.

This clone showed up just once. The CDR3 sequence is CASSLSSRDRRNYGYTF. The CDR3 bases are TGTGCCAGCAGCTTATCGTCCCGGGACAGGCGAAACTATGGCTACACCTTC. The chain has TRBV7-9 and TRBJ1-2; TRBD1 aligns across 8 bases. The germline CDR1 and CDR2 sequences are SEHNR and FQNEAQ (reference sequence). This CDR3 has 17 residues. With V trimmed by 2 bases and J by 2 bases, 10 bases remained unmatched.

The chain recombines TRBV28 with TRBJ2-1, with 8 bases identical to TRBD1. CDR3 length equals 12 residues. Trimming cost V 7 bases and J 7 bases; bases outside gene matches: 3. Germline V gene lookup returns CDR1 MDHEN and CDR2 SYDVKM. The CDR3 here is CASTDRVNEQFF. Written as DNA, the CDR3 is TGTGCCAGCACGGACAGGGTGAATGAGCAGTTCTTC.

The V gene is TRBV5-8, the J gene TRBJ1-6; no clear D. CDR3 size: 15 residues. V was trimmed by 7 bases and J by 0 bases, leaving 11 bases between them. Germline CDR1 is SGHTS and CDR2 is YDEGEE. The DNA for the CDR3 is TGTGCCAGCCGGACGCGTGGCTCCTATAATTCACCCCTCCACTTT. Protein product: CASRTRGSYNSPLHF.

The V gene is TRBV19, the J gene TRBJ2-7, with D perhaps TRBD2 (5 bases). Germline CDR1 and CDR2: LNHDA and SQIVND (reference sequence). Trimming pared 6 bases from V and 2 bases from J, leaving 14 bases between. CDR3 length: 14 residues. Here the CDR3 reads CASSTQTGTYEQYF. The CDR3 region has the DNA TGTGCCAGTAGCACCCAGACCGGGACCTACGAGCAGTACTTC.

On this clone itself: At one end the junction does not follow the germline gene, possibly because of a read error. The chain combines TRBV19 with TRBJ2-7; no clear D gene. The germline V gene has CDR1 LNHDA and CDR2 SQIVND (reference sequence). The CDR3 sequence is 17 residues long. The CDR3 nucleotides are TGTGCCAGTAGTATAACCGCCGAGACACGTCCCTCCGACGAGCAGTACTTC. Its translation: CASSITAETRPSDEQYF.

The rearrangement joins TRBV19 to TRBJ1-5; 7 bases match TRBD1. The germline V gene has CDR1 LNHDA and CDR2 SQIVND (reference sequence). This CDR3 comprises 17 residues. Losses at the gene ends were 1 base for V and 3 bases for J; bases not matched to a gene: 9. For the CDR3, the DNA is TGTGCCAGTAGTATAGTAAGGGGGCAGTTGAACAATCAGCCCCAGCATTTT. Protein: CASSIVRGQLNNQPQHF.

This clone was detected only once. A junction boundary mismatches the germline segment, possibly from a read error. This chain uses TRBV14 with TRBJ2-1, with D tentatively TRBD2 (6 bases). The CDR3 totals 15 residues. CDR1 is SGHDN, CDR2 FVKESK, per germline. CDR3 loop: CASSQVEGPSNEQFF. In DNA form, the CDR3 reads TGTGCCAGTAGCCAAGTGGAGGGGCCCTCTAATGAGCAGTTCTTC.

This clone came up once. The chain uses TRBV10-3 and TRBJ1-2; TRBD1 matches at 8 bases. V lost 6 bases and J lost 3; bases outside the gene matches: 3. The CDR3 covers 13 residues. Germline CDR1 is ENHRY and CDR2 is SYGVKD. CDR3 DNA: TGTGCCATCAGCGAGGACAGGGACTATGGCTACACCTTC. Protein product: CAISEDRDYGYTF.

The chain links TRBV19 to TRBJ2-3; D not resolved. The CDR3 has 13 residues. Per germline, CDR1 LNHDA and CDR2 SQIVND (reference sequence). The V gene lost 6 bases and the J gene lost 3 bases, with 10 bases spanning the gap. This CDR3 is CASRGIGTDTQYF. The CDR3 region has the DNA TGTGCCAGTAGGGGGATAGGAACAGATACGCAGTATTTT.

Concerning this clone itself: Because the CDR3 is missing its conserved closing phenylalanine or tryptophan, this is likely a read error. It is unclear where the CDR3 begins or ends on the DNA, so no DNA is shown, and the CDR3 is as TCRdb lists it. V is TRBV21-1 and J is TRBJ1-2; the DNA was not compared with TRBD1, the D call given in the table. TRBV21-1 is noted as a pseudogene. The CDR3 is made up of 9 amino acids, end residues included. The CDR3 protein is CASSKAGRQ.

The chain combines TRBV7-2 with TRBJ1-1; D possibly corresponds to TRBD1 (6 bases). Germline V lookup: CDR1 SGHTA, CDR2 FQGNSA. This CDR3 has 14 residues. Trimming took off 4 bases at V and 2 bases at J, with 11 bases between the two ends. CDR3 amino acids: CASSSSRGNTEAFF. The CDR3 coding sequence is TGTGCCAGCAGCTCGTCCAGGGGTAACACTGAAGCTTTCTTT.

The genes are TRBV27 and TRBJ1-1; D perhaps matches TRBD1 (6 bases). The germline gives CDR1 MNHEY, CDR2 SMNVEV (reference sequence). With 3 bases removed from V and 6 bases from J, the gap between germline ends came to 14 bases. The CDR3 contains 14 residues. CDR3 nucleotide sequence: TGTGCCAGCAGTTTGGACAGCTACTCCTCTGAAGCTTTCTTT. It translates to CASSLDSYSSEAFF.

As DNA, the CDR3 is TGCGCCAGCAGCCAGTGGACAGGATCGAGTAGCGTCCTGACTTTC. The encoded protein is CASSQWTGSSSVLTF. The chain links TRBV4-1 to TRBJ2-6, with TRBD1 matching over 7 bases. The trim removed 3 bases at V and 12 bases at J, leaving 11 bases unmatched. The CDR3 contains 15 residues. From germline, CDR1 is MGHRA and CDR2 YSYEKL.

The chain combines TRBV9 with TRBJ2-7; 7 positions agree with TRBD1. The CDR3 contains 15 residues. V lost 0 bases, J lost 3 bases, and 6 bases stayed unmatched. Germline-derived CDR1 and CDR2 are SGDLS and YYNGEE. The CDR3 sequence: CASSVGPTGIYEQYF. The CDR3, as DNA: TGTGCCAGCAGCGTAGGGCCGACAGGGATCTACGAGCAGTACTTC.

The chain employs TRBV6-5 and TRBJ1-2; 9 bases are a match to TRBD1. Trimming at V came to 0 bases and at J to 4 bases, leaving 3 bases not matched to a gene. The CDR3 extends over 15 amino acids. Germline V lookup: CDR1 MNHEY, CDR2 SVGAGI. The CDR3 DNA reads TGTGCCAGCAGTTACTCCCCGGGACAGGGCTATGGCTACACCTTC. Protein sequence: CASSYSPGQGYGYTF.